This TCR beta chain was recovered during a study of OX40 agonist ivuxolimab in advanced cancers. Study overall: Every 2 weeks, patients received ivuxolimab intravenously, dosed at 0.01 to 10 mg/kg.

Generated by immunoSEQ multiplex PCR, the TCRdb table keeps only in-frame clones and is missing some. The data hold tens of thousands of clones, with over 80% observed a single time. The length of the CDR3 is 14 residues. V dropped 0 bases and J dropped 4 bases, with 9 bases sitting between them. CDR1 is LNHNV and CDR2 is YYDKDF in the germline V gene (reference sequence). This clonotype originated in an adult with an advanced solid tumor such as melanoma, head and neck, liver or kidney cancer. The specimen comprised CD4+ or CD8+ T cells sorted from blood, sampled in a trial of the OX40 agonist ivuxolimab. The V and J genes are TRBV15 and TRBJ1-2; D not resolved. The CDR3 DNA sequence: TGTGCCACCAGCAGAGATAGGACTCTCTATGGCTACACCTTC. Translated, it gives CATSRDRTLYGYTF.